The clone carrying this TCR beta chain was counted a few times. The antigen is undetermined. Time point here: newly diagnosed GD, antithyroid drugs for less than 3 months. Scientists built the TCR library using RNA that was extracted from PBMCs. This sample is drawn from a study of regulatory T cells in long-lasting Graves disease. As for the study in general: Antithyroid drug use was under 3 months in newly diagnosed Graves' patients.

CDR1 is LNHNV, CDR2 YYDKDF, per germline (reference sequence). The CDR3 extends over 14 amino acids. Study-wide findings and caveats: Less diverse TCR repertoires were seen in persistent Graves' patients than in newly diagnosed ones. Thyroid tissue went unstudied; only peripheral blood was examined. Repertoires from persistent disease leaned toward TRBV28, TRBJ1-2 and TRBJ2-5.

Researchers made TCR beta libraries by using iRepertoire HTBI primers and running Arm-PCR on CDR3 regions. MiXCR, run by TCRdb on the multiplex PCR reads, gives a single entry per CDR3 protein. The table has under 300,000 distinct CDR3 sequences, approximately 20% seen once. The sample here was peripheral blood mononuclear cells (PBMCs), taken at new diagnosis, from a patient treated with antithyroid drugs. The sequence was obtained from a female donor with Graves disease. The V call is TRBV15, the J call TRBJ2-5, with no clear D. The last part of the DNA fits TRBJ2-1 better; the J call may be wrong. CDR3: CATSRDGVADEQFF. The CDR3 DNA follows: TGTGCCACCAGCAGAGATGGAGTGGCTGATGAGCAGTTCTTC.